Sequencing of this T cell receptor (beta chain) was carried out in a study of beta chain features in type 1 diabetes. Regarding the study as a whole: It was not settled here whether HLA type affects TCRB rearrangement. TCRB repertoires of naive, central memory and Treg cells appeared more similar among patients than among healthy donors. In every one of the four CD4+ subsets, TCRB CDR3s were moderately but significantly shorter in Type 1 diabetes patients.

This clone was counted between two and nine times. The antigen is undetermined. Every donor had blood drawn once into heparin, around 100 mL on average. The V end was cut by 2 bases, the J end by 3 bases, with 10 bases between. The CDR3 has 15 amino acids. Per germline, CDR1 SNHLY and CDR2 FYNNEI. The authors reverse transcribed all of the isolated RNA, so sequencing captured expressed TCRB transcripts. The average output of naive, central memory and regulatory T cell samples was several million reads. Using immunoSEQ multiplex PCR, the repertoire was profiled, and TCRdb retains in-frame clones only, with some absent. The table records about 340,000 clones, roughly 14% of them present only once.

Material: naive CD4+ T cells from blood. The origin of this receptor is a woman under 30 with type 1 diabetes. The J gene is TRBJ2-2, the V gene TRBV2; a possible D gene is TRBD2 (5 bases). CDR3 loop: CASSETQRYTGELFF. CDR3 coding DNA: TGTGCCAGCAGTGAAACCCAGCGGTACACCGGGGAGCTGTTTTTT.